This entry lists 22 T cell receptor beta chains sequenced from one sample in a study of identical twins. TCRdb recomputed calls from the 5' RACE reads with MiXCR, one row per CDR3 protein. The top ten hold about 4.5% of the sample, which has roughly 750,000 distinct CDR3 sequences, around 20% seen once. In addition, the sample was reused for a study of T cells expressing NK-cell markers.

Sequencing input: PBMCs. These receptors were collected from a woman aged 18-29 years in good health.

This clonotype was observed a single time. The V gene is TRBV9, the J gene TRBJ2-5; 12 bases match TRBD2. V lost 1 base and J lost 5; bases outside the gene matches: 9. The CDR3 spans 17 residues. Germline assignment: CDR1 SGDLS and CDR2 YYNGEE. The CDR3 loop reads CASSVYPGTSGPETQYF. The CDR3 region has the DNA TGTGCCAGCAGCGTATACCCCGGGACTAGCGGGCCTGAGACCCAGTACTTC.

This chain links TRBV6-5 with TRBJ1-1; D is unresolved. Germline lookup yields CDR1 MNHEY and CDR2 SVGAGI. The CDR3 is made up of 12 amino acids. V gave up 0 bases and J gave up 10 bases, with 9 bases separating them. CDR3 region: CASSYSAGRAFF. The CDR3 nucleotides read TGTGCCAGCAGTTACTCGGCGGGTCGAGCTTTCTTT.

The chain uses TRBV2 and TRBJ2-1, with D unclear. V lost 7 bases and J 9 bases, leaving 10 bases between the germline ends. The CDR3 has 11 amino acids. The germline gives CDR1 SNHLY, CDR2 FYNNEI. The CDR3 DNA follows: TGTGCCAGCACTGCGCGGAGTGAGCAGTTCTTC. Protein product: CASTARSEQFF.

Note on this clonotype: A junction boundary mismatches the germline segment, possibly from a read error. The V gene is TRBV30, the J gene TRBJ2-5; D is ambiguous. The CDR3 is 11 amino acids. Germline assignment: CDR1 GTSNPN and CDR2 SVGIG (reference sequence). The CDR3 nucleotides are TGTGCCTGGAGTGCTCAAGCCGGGTCCTCCTTC. Amino acids: CAWSAQAGSSF.

This clonotype was seen a handful of times. The chain recombines TRBV12-3 or TRBV12-4 with TRBJ2-7; 7 nucleotides match TRBD1. This CDR3 contains 15 residues. V dropped 2 bases and J dropped 3; count of bases not matched to a gene: 7. The CDR3 sequence: CASSLSAGGSYEQYF. For the CDR3, the DNA is TGTGCCAGCAGTTTAAGCGCAGGGGGAAGCTACGAGCAGTACTTC.

The J gene is TRBJ2-5, the V gene TRBV6-1, with D uncertain. This CDR3 has 16 amino acids. Trimming cost V 6 bases and J 5 bases, with 22 bases left between them. The germline V gene has CDR1 MNHNS and CDR2 SASEGT. The CDR3 DNA is TGTGCCAGCAGGGTTGGTTCCAGGAACTTCGGGGAGACCCAGTACTTC. Translating gives CASRVGSRNFGETQYF.

This clonotype turned up a few times. The V gene is TRBV20-1, the J gene TRBJ2-3; 7 bases fit TRBD2. CDR1 and CDR2 from the germline V gene are DFQATT and SNEGSKA (reference sequence). V lost 3 bases, J lost 6 bases, and 12 bases stayed unmatched. The CDR3 has 15 amino acids. CDR3 in amino acids: CSASRRGGGVDTQYF. DNA for the CDR3: TGCAGTGCTAGCCGACGCGGGGGAGGGGTGGATACGCAGTATTTT.

The genes are TRBV29-1 and TRBJ2-7, with D unclear. V was clipped by 6 bases and J by 3 bases, with 9 bases between them. This CDR3 spans 11 amino acids. Germline lookup yields CDR1 SQVTM and CDR2 ANQGSEA. In DNA form, the CDR3 reads TGCAGCGTCCAGACTGACTACGAGCAGTACTTC. Protein: CSVQTDYEQYF.

In DNA form, the CDR3 reads TGTGCCAGCGGAAATCTCTGGGAGCGTGAGCAGTTCTTC. Protein product: CASGNLWEREQFF. The chain couples TRBV6-1 to TRBJ2-1, with TRBD2 as a possible D gene (5 bases). The V end was cut by 8 bases, the J end by 9 bases, with 17 bases between. This CDR3 is 13 amino acids long. The germline CDR1 and CDR2 sequences are MNHNS and SASEGT.

A word on this clonotype: The junction shows a germline mismatch at one end, possibly a read error. The rearrangement joins TRBV20-1 to TRBJ2-2, with TRBD2 identical over 9 bases. The CDR3 spans 15 residues. Germline assignment: CDR1 DFQATT and CDR2 SNEGSKA (reference sequence). The CDR3 DNA sequence: TGCAGTGCCCGACGGACTAGCGAGAACACCAGGGAGCTGTTTTTT. This sequence encodes CSARRTSENTRELFF.

The sample holds many counts of this clonotype. The chain carries TRBV29-1 and TRBJ1-4; D is unclear. Germline CDR1 and CDR2: SQVTM and ANQGSEA. The CDR3 runs to 12 residues. The ends were cut back, 7 bases at V and 4 bases at J, with 10 bases in the middle. The CDR3 nucleotides read TGCAGCGCGGGGTGGAGTAATGAAAAACTGTTTTTT. Its protein product is CSAGWSNEKLFF.

This chain uses TRBV28 with TRBJ2-1; no firm D call. The CDR3 is 16 amino acids. V was cut by 6 bases and J by 1 base, with 16 bases left in between. Germline V gene sequence: CDR1 MDHEN, CDR2 SYDVKM. CDR3 sequence (DNA): TGTGCCAGCAGCGGAACAGTGAGGTGGTCCTACAATGAGCAGTTCTTC. Protein product: CASSGTVRWSYNEQFF. Complete variable domain (other parts from reference TRBV28 and TRBJ2-1): DVKVTQSSRYLVKRTGEKVFLECVQDMDHENMFWYRQDPGLGLRLIYFSYDVKMKEKGDIPEGYSVSREKKERFSLILESASTNQTSMYLCASSGTVRWSYNEQFFGPGTRLTVL.

This clonotype was detected ten times or more. This chain uses TRBV9 with TRBJ2-1, with D maybe TRBD1 (6 bases). Germline CDR1 SGDLS, CDR2 YYNGEE. V was shortened by 3 bases and J by 3 bases, with 10 bases between the two germline ends. The CDR3 is 14 residues long. The CDR3 DNA is TGTGCCAGCAGCGGAACAGGGTTCTACAATGAGCAGTTCTTC. It is translated as CASSGTGFYNEQFF.

The rearrangement uses TRBV20-1 and TRBJ2-7; D unclear. In germline, CDR1 is DFQATT, CDR2 SNEGSKA (reference sequence). The CDR3 covers 12 residues. Trimming cost V 5 bases and J 4 bases, with 12 bases left between them. The DNA of the CDR3 is TGCAGTGCTCGGCCAAACCCGTACGAGCAGTACTTC. Protein product: CSARPNPYEQYF.

This clonotype was seen a few times. V gene TRBV10-3 combines with J gene TRBJ2-1; D remains unclear. From germline, CDR1 is ENHRY and CDR2 SYGVKD. The CDR3 consists of 14 residues. Trimming took 0 bases from V and 10 from J, leaving 13 bases between them. In nucleotides, the CDR3 is TGTGCCATCAGTGAGTCGGGTAGAAATGGCGAGCAGTTCTTC. Amino acid sequence: CAISESGRNGEQFF.

The rearrangement links TRBV20-1 to TRBJ2-1; TRBD1 aligns across 7 bases. V lost 6 bases, J lost 4 bases, and 9 bases stayed unmatched. The CDR3 spans 14 residues. Germline lookup yields CDR1 DFQATT and CDR2 SNEGSKA (reference sequence). The CDR3 region has the DNA TGCAGTGCCATGGGCAGGGGGAAATACAATGAGCAGTTCTTC. Translation: CSAMGRGKYNEQFF.

This clonotype was seen only once. The V gene is TRBV20-1, the J gene TRBJ2-2; a possible D gene is TRBD1 (6 bases). Germline V gene sequence: CDR1 DFQATT, CDR2 SNEGSKA (reference sequence). The CDR3 consists of 12 residues. Between the trimmed V and J ends, which lost 3 bases and 10 bases, there was a span of 12 bases. CDR3 residues: CSARGASEELFF. DNA of the CDR3: TGCAGTGCTAGGGGGGCCTCCGAGGAGCTGTTTTTT.

As for this clonotype: A read error may account for a junction end that differs from germline. This chain joins TRBV4-3 and TRBJ2-7; tentative D call: TRBD2 (5 bases). The CDR3 length is 14 residues. Germline lookup yields CDR1 LGHNA and CDR2 YSLEER. CDR3 sequence: CASSQETRDYEQHF. The CDR3 DNA reads TGCGCCAGCAGTCAGGAGACACGCGACTACGAGCAGCACTTC.

This clonotype was seen a handful of times. The chain uses TRBV10-3 and TRBJ1-6; 7 bases match TRBD1. Germline CDR1 ENHRY, CDR2 SYGVKD. The CDR3 is 13 amino acids. With 6 bases clipped from V and 6 bases from J, the junction kept 2 bases outside the gene matches. CDR3 residues: CAISRDSNSPLHF. The CDR3 DNA reads TGTGCCATCAGCCGGGACAGTAATTCACCCCTCCACTTT.

The rearrangement links TRBV12-1 to TRBJ2-1; the D call TRBD2 from the table was never checked on the DNA. TRBV12-1 is deemed a pseudogene. This CDR3 is built from 15 residues. CDR3 sequence reads: CASSEGTSVRNEQFF. CDR3 in DNA: TGTGCCAGCAGCGAAGGGACTAGCGTCCGCAATGAGCAGTTCTTC.

V usage is TRBV18 and J usage is TRBJ2-5; 9 nucleotides line up with TRBD1. Germline trimming cut 5 bases from V and 3 bases from J; bases unmatched to any gene: 1. This CDR3 has 13 residues. Germline V CDR1 and CDR2: KGHSH, LQKENI. CDR3 in amino acids: CASSWDREETQYF. The CDR3 DNA is TGTGCCAGCTCATGGGACAGGGAAGAGACCCAGTACTTC.

CDR3 residues: CASTLAGLPKAGETQYF. The CDR3 DNA reads TGCGCCAGCACCTTGGCAGGACTACCCAAAGCTGGGGAGACCCAGTACTTC. The chain couples TRBV10-2 to TRBJ2-5; D may be TRBD2 (6 bases). The V gene's germline CDR1 is WSHSY and CDR2 SAAADI. This CDR3 region has 17 residues. V lost 7 bases and J 5 bases, leaving 26 bases between the germline ends.